These 32 T cell receptor beta chains share one sample of origin, sequenced in a study of shared clonotypes between healthy human individuals. The protocol was immunoSEQ multiplex PCR, while the TCRdb copy is restricted to in-frame clones and leaves out a portion. This sample carries some 1 million clones, under 80% of them seen once, and the ten largest clones take roughly 1.4%. Sample: memory CD4+ T cells sorted from blood. As for subset: CD45RA-negative fraction. All receptors derive from a man between 18 and 29 years old in good health.

This clone was seen only a few times. The rearrangement uses TRBV6-1 and TRBJ2-3, with D maybe TRBD2 (7 bases). The V gene lost 0 bases and the J gene lost 2 bases, with 15 bases spanning the gap. Looked up from germline, CDR1 is MNHNS and CDR2 is SASEGT. This CDR3 contains 17 residues. This CDR3 is CASSEAEGGRSTDTQYF. CDR3 DNA sequence: TGTGCCAGCAGTGAAGCGGAGGGGGGGCGGTCCACAGATACGCAGTATTTT.

The J gene is TRBJ2-2, the V gene TRBV11-2; 12 bases align to TRBD2. Per the germline V gene, CDR1 is SGHAT and CDR2 is FQNNGV. This CDR3 comprises 16 residues. J gave up 4 bases and V 7 bases, and 7 bases lay outside the gene matches. The CDR3 reads CASNPTSGGPTGELFF. DNA of the CDR3: TGTGCCAGCAATCCGACTAGCGGGGGCCCCACCGGGGAGCTGTTTTTT.

V usage is TRBV9 and J usage is TRBJ1-1; D unresolved. CDR1 SGDLS and CDR2 YYNGEE come from the germline V gene. The length of the CDR3 is 13 residues. Trimming removed 0 bases at V and 5 bases at J, with 8 bases between. CDR3 sequence (DNA): TGTGCCAGCAGCGTAGGGCAGAGGACTGAAGCTTTCTTT. Translating it yields CASSVGQRTEAFF. The variable domain in full, completed from reference TRBV9 and TRBJ1-1, reads DSGVTQTPKHLITATGQRVTLRCSPRSGDLSVYWYQQSLDQGLQFLIQYYNGEERAKGNILERFSAQQFPDLHSELNLSSLELGDSALYFCASSVGQRTEAFFGQGTRLTVV.

V usage is TRBV5-1 and J usage is TRBJ2-7; 8 bases agree with TRBD1. The germline CDR1 and CDR2 sequences are SGHRS and YFSETQ. The CDR3 covers 15 residues. Germline trimming cut 4 bases from V and 6 bases from J; bases unmatched to any gene: 12. The CDR3 here is CASSQGTGPRSEQYF. In DNA, the CDR3 is TGCGCCAGCAGCCAGGGGACAGGCCCGAGGAGCGAGCAGTACTTC.

The rearrangement joins TRBV11-2 to TRBJ2-5, with a tentative D call TRBD2 (5 bases). This CDR3 has 14 residues. CDR1 SGHAT and CDR2 FQNNGV come from the germline V gene. V lost 4 bases and J lost 5, with 14 bases in between. The DNA for the CDR3 is TGTGCCAGCAGCTCCGACCCGCGAGGGGAGACCCAGTACTTC. It translates to CASSSDPRGETQYF.

A few counts support this clone. The V gene is TRBV5-3, the J gene TRBJ1-5; D not resolved. TRBV5-3 is noted as an ORF with a role that remains uncertain. The CDR3 covers 16 residues. The V end lost 4 bases, the J end lost 6 bases, and 20 bases lay between the germline ends. The chain's CDR3 is CARSPAEHRTRQPQHF. CDR3 coding DNA: TGTGCCAGAAGCCCTGCTGAACACCGTACGCGTCAGCCCCAGCATTTT.

The rearrangement joins TRBV7-2 to TRBJ1-2; D is uncertain. CDR1 is SGHTA and CDR2 is FQGNSA in the germline V gene. Trimming pared 5 bases from V and 0 bases from J, leaving 10 bases between. The CDR3 is made up of 14 amino acids. For the CDR3, the DNA is TGTGCCAGCAGCCCCCAACATGCTAACTATGGCTACACCTTC. As protein: CASSPQHANYGYTF.

This clone was counted ten times or more. V usage is TRBV7-2 and J usage is TRBJ2-7, with 10 bases that match TRBD1. Germline values: CDR1 SGHTA, CDR2 FQGNSA. V lost 5 bases to trimming and J lost 7 bases; unmatched junction nucleotides: 11. The CDR3 spans 15 residues. CDR3 nucleotide sequence: TGTGCCAGCAGCCGCCCCGGGACAGGGGTTCGGGAGCAGTACTTC. This sequence encodes CASSRPGTGVREQYF.

About this clone: The same CDR3 arises from other DNA sequences in this sample as well. The genes are TRBV5-1 and TRBJ2-2; no clear D. V was cut by 4 bases and J by 4 bases, with 8 bases left in between. This CDR3 has 13 amino acids. Germline CDR1 reads SGHRS; CDR2 reads YFSETQ. CDR3 bases: TGCGCCAGCAGCCTTGACCGCACCGGGGAGCTGTTTTTT. Its translation: CASSLDRTGELFF.

V usage is TRBV5-1 and J usage is TRBJ1-1, with TRBD1 matching over 8 bases. J was trimmed by 3 bases and V by 4 bases; bases with no gene match: 8. The CDR3 has 15 residues. CDR1 is SGHRS, CDR2 YFSETQ, per germline. CDR3 nucleotide sequence: TGCGCCAGCAGCGGAGACAGGGGTTCGCACACTGAAGCTTTCTTT. Amino acid sequence: CASSGDRGSHTEAFF.

Concerning this clone itself: Other nucleotide sequences from this sample produce the same CDR3. V gene TRBV5-1 combines with J gene TRBJ2-1; 10 nucleotides agree with TRBD1. The CDR3 totals 14 residues. Trimming cost V 0 bases and J 7 bases; bases outside gene matches: 1. Looked up from germline, CDR1 is SGHRS and CDR2 is YFSETQ. CDR3 residues: CASSLGQGANEQFF. The CDR3 DNA reads TGCGCCAGCAGCTTGGGACAGGGGGCGAATGAGCAGTTCTTC. The full variable domain, its missing parts supplied by reference TRBV5-1 and TRBJ2-1, is KAGVTQTPRYLIKTRGQQVTLSCSPISGHRSVSWYQQTPGQGLQFLFEYFSETQRNKGNFPGRFSGRQFSNSRSEMNVSTLELGDSALYLCASSLGQGANEQFFGPGTRLTVL.

V is TRBV7-2 and J is TRBJ2-7; 7 nucleotides line up with TRBD1. This CDR3 has 14 residues. With 3 bases clipped from V and 7 bases from J, the junction kept 9 bases outside the gene matches. The germline gives CDR1 SGHTA, CDR2 FQGNSA. The CDR3 DNA follows: TGTGCCAGCAGCTTGTTACAGGGGCTAGGGGAGCAGTACTTC. This encodes CASSLLQGLGEQYF.

A single count supports this clone. CDR3 loop: CASSQGLAGKQFF. In DNA, the CDR3 is TGCGCCAGCAGCCAGGGACTAGCCGGTAAGCAGTTCTTC. The chain uses TRBV5-1 and TRBJ2-1, with 9 bases fitting TRBD2. This CDR3 comprises 13 residues. J lost 11 bases, V lost 4 bases, and 7 bases had no gene match. Germline V gene sequence: CDR1 SGHRS, CDR2 YFSETQ.

The V gene is TRBV7-2, the J gene TRBJ2-3; a possible D gene is TRBD2 (6 bases). This CDR3 has 14 amino acids. The V end was cut by 9 bases, the J end by 0 bases, with 13 bases between. The germline V gene encodes CDR1 SGHTA and CDR2 FQGNSA. The CDR3 reads CASTGGESTDTQYF. The CDR3 DNA sequence: TGTGCCAGTACCGGGGGAGAGAGCACAGATACGCAGTATTTT.

The chain combines TRBV5-1 with TRBJ1-6, with a weak D call TRBD1 (6 bases). Trimming stripped 0 bases from V and 7 bases from J, with 11 bases between. The CDR3 length is 15 residues. Germline assignment: CDR1 SGHRS and CDR2 YFSETQ. Here the CDR3 DNA reads TGCGCCAGCAGCTTGGGACAGGCTCTCAATTCACCCCTCCACTTT. As protein: CASSLGQALNSPLHF.

The rearrangement joins TRBV5-4 to TRBJ2-1, with TRBD2 matching over 11 bases. Losses at the gene ends were 4 bases for V and 7 bases for J; bases not matched to a gene: 10. This CDR3 comprises 16 residues. Germline loops: CDR1 SGHNT, CDR2 YYREEE (reference sequence). CDR3 coding DNA: TGTGCCAGCAGCAGAGATAGCGGGAGGGCTGGGAATGAGCAGTTCTTC. Amino acid sequence: CASSRDSGRAGNEQFF. Full variable domain (missing parts from reference TRBV5-4 and TRBJ2-1): ETGVTQSPTHLIKTRGQQVTLRCSSQSGHNTVSWYQQALGQGPQFIFQYYREEENGRGNFPPRFSGLQFPNYSSELNVNALELDDSALYLCASSRDSGRAGNEQFFGPGTRLTVL.

The J gene is TRBJ1-6, the V gene TRBV28; D remains unclear. The germline V gene has CDR1 MDHEN and CDR2 SYDVKM. The CDR3 loop spans 14 amino acids. Trimming stripped 7 bases from V and 10 bases from J, with 17 bases between. The chain's CDR3 is CASTRTAPGSPLHF. The CDR3 coding sequence is TGTGCCAGCACCCGGACGGCCCCTGGATCACCCCTCCACTTT.

This clone has a count of ten or more. Here the CDR3 reads CASSIRPRGTPGTDTQYF. The CDR3 nucleotides read TGTGCCAGTAGTATCCGCCCGAGGGGAACCCCGGGGACAGATACGCAGTATTTT. V is TRBV19 and J is TRBJ2-3; perhaps D is TRBD1 or TRBD2 (5 bases each). The CDR3 is 18 amino acids. Trimming stripped 3 bases from V and 3 bases from J, with 22 bases between. CDR1 and CDR2 (germline): LNHDA, SQIVND (reference sequence).

The V and J genes are TRBV19 and TRBJ2-2, with 10 bases lining up with TRBD2. The germline V gene encodes CDR1 LNHDA and CDR2 SQIVND (reference sequence). The V gene end was trimmed by 7 bases and the J gene end by 3 bases; junction bases not matched to a gene: 17. The CDR3 runs 19 residues. In DNA, the CDR3 is TGTGCCAGTACCCCAACTGGAGCTAGCGGGGGAGATTACACCGGGGAGCTGTTTTTT. It translates to CASTPTGASGGDYTGELFF.

The V call is TRBV10-2, the J call TRBJ1-2; D gene unclear. V was cut by 4 bases and J by 7 bases, with 16 bases left in between. The CDR3 length is 14 residues. Per germline, CDR1 WSHSY and CDR2 SAAADI. CDR3 loop: CASSASAGERGYTF. The CDR3, as DNA: TGCGCCAGCAGTGCCTCCGCGGGCGAGCGTGGCTACACCTTC.

CDR3 DNA: TGTGCCAGCTCACAACTGGGACAGGGCCCCACAGATACGCAGTATTTT. It is translated as CASSQLGQGPTDTQYF. The chain recombines TRBV18 with TRBJ2-3, with 9 bases identical to TRBD1. J gave up 2 bases and V 4 bases, and 7 bases lay outside the gene matches. Germline values: CDR1 KGHSH, CDR2 LQKENI. The CDR3 spans 16 residues.

The chain links TRBV7-4 to TRBJ1-3; D is unresolved. CDR1 and CDR2 from the germline V gene are SGHVT and SQSDAQ. The CDR3 spans 15 residues. V lost 3 bases and J lost 8, with 17 bases in between. Here the CDR3 reads CASSLASRSVDTIYF. The CDR3 DNA is TGTGCCAGCAGCTTGGCGTCGCGATCCGTGGACACCATATATTTT. Looking up the rest from reference TRBV7-4 and TRBJ1-3 gives the full variable domain: GAGVSQSPRYKVAKRGRDVALRCDSISGHVTLYWYRQTLGQGSEVLTYSQSDAQRDKSGRPSGRFSAERPERSVSTLKIQRTEQGDSAVYLCASSLASRSVDTIYFGEGSWLTVV.

The genes are TRBV7-2 and TRBJ2-5; 10 bases agree with TRBD1. CDR3 length: 15 residues. Trimming removed 4 bases from V and 5 bases from J; junction bases left unmatched: 7. Germline V gives CDR1 SGHTA, CDR2 FQGNSA. The CDR3 sequence is CASSSRQGARETQYF. CDR3 sequence (DNA): TGTGCCAGCAGCTCCCGACAGGGGGCGAGGGAGACCCAGTACTTC.

In DNA form, the CDR3 reads TGTGCCAGCAGACTACTACTTTACAATGAGCAGTTCTTC. It yields the protein CASRLLLYNEQFF. The chain combines TRBV2 with TRBJ2-1, with D unresolved. Germline CDR1 is SNHLY and CDR2 is FYNNEI. This CDR3 is 13 amino acids long. Trimming left V 6 bases short and J 4 bases short, with 10 bases between.

This chain connects TRBV7-2 to TRBJ1-6, with 7 bases lining up with TRBD1. Germline trimming cut 0 bases from V and 16 bases from J; bases unmatched to any gene: 6. The germline V gene has CDR1 SGHTA and CDR2 FQGNSA. The CDR3 runs to 13 residues. CDR3 sequence reads: CASSLADRQGLHF. Here the CDR3 DNA reads TGTGCCAGCAGCTTAGCGGACAGACAGGGACTCCACTTT.

The chain is built from TRBV12-5 and TRBJ1-5, with D maybe TRBD1 (5 bases). Trimming took 4 bases from V and 2 from J, leaving 15 bases between them. CDR3 length: 16 residues. Germline V gives CDR1 LGHNT, CDR2 FRNRAP. CDR3 amino acids: CASGSSRDVGNQPQHF. The CDR3 DNA is TGTGCTAGTGGTTCATCCCGGGACGTCGGCAATCAGCCCCAGCATTTT.

This clone was detected a few times. The V and J genes are TRBV7-2 and TRBJ1-1, with D unresolved. The CDR3 contains 13 residues. Per the germline V gene, CDR1 is SGHTA and CDR2 is FQGNSA. V gave up 4 bases and J gave up 4 bases, with 10 bases separating them. The CDR3 here is CASSSLAGTEAFF. The DNA for the CDR3 is TGTGCCAGCAGCTCCCTCGCAGGCACTGAAGCTTTCTTT.

The chain carries TRBV19 and TRBJ1-1; 10 nucleotides align to TRBD1. This CDR3 contains 16 residues. CDR1 is LNHDA, CDR2 SQIVND, per germline (reference sequence). V was clipped by 6 bases and J by 6 bases; unmatched bases: 13. CDR3 in DNA: TGTGCCAGTAGAGCCCTAGGACAGGGGGAATTCGCTGAAGCTTTCTTT. Amino acids: CASRALGQGEFAEAFF.

This rearrangement joins TRBV30 to TRBJ2-7, with D maybe TRBD2 (5 bases). Trimming took 2 bases from V and 8 from J, leaving 19 bases between them. This CDR3 has 14 amino acids. Germline-derived CDR1 and CDR2 are GTSNPN and SVGIG (reference sequence). CDR3 DNA sequence: TGTGCCTGGAGTTTCGGGATTCCCTTGTCCCAGCAGTACTTC. Its protein product is CAWSFGIPLSQQYF. Full variable domain (rest looked up from reference TRBV30 and TRBJ2-7): SQTIHQWPATLVQPVGSPLSLECTVEGTSNPNLYWYRQAAGRGLQLLFYSVGIGQISSEVPQNLSASRPQDRQFILSSKKLLLSDSGFYLCAWSFGIPLSQQYFGPGTRLTVT.

The V and J genes are TRBV5-1 and TRBJ1-4, with D possibly matching TRBD1 (5 bases). The CDR3 sequence is 14 residues long. V was shortened by 4 bases and J by 10 bases, with 17 bases between the two germline ends. Germline CDR1 and CDR2: SGHRS and YFSETQ. The CDR3 spells CASSPDRLTGKLFF. The CDR3 region has the DNA TGCGCCAGCAGCCCGGACCGACTAACAGGAAAACTGTTTTTT.

In its sample, this clone was seen once. V gene TRBV7-6 combines with J gene TRBJ2-7; no firm D call. Per germline, CDR1 SGHVS and CDR2 FNYEAQ. The CDR3 is 13 amino acids. V lost 5 bases, J lost 2 bases, and 10 bases lay in between. The CDR3 sequence is CASSNGPAYEQYF. The CDR3 DNA is TGTGCCAGCAGCAATGGGCCTGCCTACGAGCAGTACTTC.

The V gene is TRBV11-3, the J gene TRBJ2-1; D is unresolved. V dropped 0 bases and J dropped 7 bases, with 7 bases sitting between them. The CDR3 length is 13 residues. Germline CDR1 reads SGHNT; CDR2 reads YENEEA. The CDR3, as DNA: TGTGCCAGCAGCTTAGATCGTGTAAATGAGCAGTTCTTC. Protein sequence: CASSLDRVNEQFF.